This T cell receptor beta chain was identified during a study of identical twins. The length of the CDR3 is 17 residues. The V gene's germline CDR1 is MNHEY and CDR2 SVGAGI. V was shortened by 4 bases and J by 3 bases, with 16 bases between the two germline ends. From the 5' RACE reads, TCRdb called clonotypes with MiXCR, one entry per CDR3 protein. This table has about 720,000 distinct CDR3 sequences, less than 10% appearing once. A further study also used this sample, focusing on yellow fever vaccine responses in identical twins.

Material for sequencing was PBMCs. The receptor was derived from a woman aged 18-29 years in good health. V and J are TRBV6-5 and TRBJ2-6; tentative D call: TRBD1 (5 bases). This CDR3 reads CASSSVRQGHGANVLTF. In DNA form, the CDR3 reads TGTGCCAGCAGTTCCGTCCGGCAGGGCCATGGGGCCAACGTCCTGACTTTC.